This T cell receptor beta chain originates from a study of T cells after yellow fever vaccination. Study-level points and caveats: Clones that expanded after primary vaccination mostly reappeared after the booster (96% CD4, around 87% CD8). On re-exposure, the response was weaker but peaked faster, at day 5 versus 15. Clonotypes found in both CD4 and CD8 compartments made up a small share.

A process of 5'RACE template switching, which added a universal primer site and UMIs, was used to make TCR cDNA. A single record per CDR3 protein comes from TCRdb applying MiXCR to the 5' RACE reads. The data show hundreds of thousands of distinct CDR3 sequences, approximately 12% seen once. The CDR3 extends over 13 amino acids. CDR1 is KGHDR and CDR2 is SFDVKD in the germline V gene. The V gene lost 9 bases and the J gene lost 7 bases, with 12 bases spanning the gap. For this clonotype: The antigen remains undetermined.

Material: CD4+ T cells sorted from PBMCs, obtained 15 days after the yellow fever booster vaccination. This clonotype was sampled from a man aged 18 to 30 who received the YFV17D yellow fever vaccine. J is TRBJ1-6 and V is TRBV24-1, with D unclear. The CDR3 loop reads CATRGQENSPLHF. Written as DNA, the CDR3 is TGTGCCACCCGAGGGCAGGAGAATTCACCCCTCCACTTT.